A single sample is the source of the 32 T cell receptor beta chains below, sequenced in a study of cytomegalovirus exposure and HLA in healthy donors. Primers for the PCR totalled 60 Vbeta and 13 Jbeta. TCRdb's copy holds only in-frame clones and misses some; the assay was immunoSEQ multiplex PCR. Among under 200,000 clones listed, 65% to 70% were seen once. The sample taken for sequencing was PBMCs. These receptors came from a woman aged 18-29 years in good health and CMV-seropositive.

This clone was detected only a few times. The chain couples TRBV10-2 to TRBJ2-5; TRBD2 aligns across 12 bases. Germline V CDR1 and CDR2: WSHSY, SAAADI. The CDR3 contains 14 residues. V lost 9 bases, J lost 4 bases, and 6 bases stayed unmatched. CDR3: CASTPGLAGETQYF. The DNA for the CDR3 is TGCGCCAGTACACCGGGACTAGCGGGAGAGACCCAGTACTTC.

The rearrangement uses TRBV6-6 and TRBJ1-5, with TRBD1 matching 7 bases. CDR1 MNHNY and CDR2 SVGAGI come from the germline V gene (reference sequence). CDR3 length: 12 residues. J was trimmed by 7 bases and V by 6 bases; bases with no gene match: 3. The CDR3 DNA reads as TGTGCCAGCAGACAGGGGACGCAGCCCCAGCATTTT. The encoded protein is CASRQGTQPQHF.

The J gene is TRBJ1-5, the V gene TRBV27, with TRBD1 identical over 7 bases. V lost 4 bases and J lost 6; bases outside the gene matches: 9. Per germline, CDR1 MNHEY and CDR2 SMNVEV (reference sequence). The CDR3 has 15 amino acids. This CDR3 is CASSSQGNIAQPQHF. DNA of the CDR3: TGTGCCAGCAGTTCACAGGGGAATATCGCTCAGCCCCAGCATTTT.

The V and J genes are TRBV2 and TRBJ2-2; 8 positions match TRBD2. The germline gives CDR1 SNHLY, CDR2 FYNNEI. Trimming took 7 bases from V and 7 from J; bases not matched to a gene: 8. The CDR3 length is 14 residues. CDR3 bases: TGTGCCAGCATGGAGGGACTAGTCAACGGGGAGCTGTTTTTT. Its protein product is CASMEGLVNGELFF.

The chain is built from TRBV7-9 and TRBJ1-1; the D gene is possibly TRBD1 (5 bases). This CDR3 contains 14 residues. V was pared by 7 bases and J by 3 bases, with 15 bases between. CDR1 is SEHNR and CDR2 is FQNEAQ in the germline V gene (reference sequence). CDR3 nucleotide sequence: TGTGCCAGCACCGGAAACAAGGGGCACACTGAAGCTTTCTTT. It yields the protein CASTGNKGHTEAFF.

The chain carries TRBV1 and TRBJ2-2; TRBD1 is taken as the D call from the table, unchecked against the DNA. TRBV1 is deemed a pseudogene. The CDR3 runs 12 residues. The CDR3: CTSRDSPGELFF. The CDR3 region has the DNA TGCACCAGCAGGGACAGCCCCGGGGAGCTGTTTTTT.

This clone was counted a few times. The chain couples TRBV10-3 to TRBJ2-7; the D gene is possibly TRBD1 (6 bases). In germline, CDR1 is ENHRY, CDR2 SYGVKD. This CDR3 has 12 residues. V lost 8 bases and J lost 3, with 11 bases in between. CDR3 loop: CAIGQMNYEQYF. The CDR3 nucleotides read TGTGCCATCGGACAGATGAACTACGAGCAGTACTTC.

V usage is TRBV30 and J usage is TRBJ1-1, with 7 positions matching TRBD1. The V segment lost 5 bases and the J segment 3 bases; nucleotides outside the gene matches: 6. The CDR3 has 13 amino acids. Germline V gene lookup returns CDR1 GTSNPN and CDR2 SVGIG (reference sequence). The DNA of the CDR3 is TGTGCCTGGGACAGGGTTTCGGACACTGAAGCTTTCTTT. Translating gives CAWDRVSDTEAFF.

The chain joins TRBV5-4 to TRBJ2-7; 11 bases align to TRBD2. CDR1 is SGHNT and CDR2 is YYREEE in the germline V gene (reference sequence). V gave up 4 bases and J gave up 5 bases; unmatched junction bases: 8. The CDR3 has 15 amino acids. CDR3 nucleotides: TGTGCCAGCAGCCCCGCACTAGCGGGAGTCAACGAGCAGTACTTC. Translation: CASSPALAGVNEQYF.

The chain combines TRBV29-1 with TRBJ2-5; 11 bases are shared with TRBD2. The better agreement between TRBJ2-7 and the DNA end casts doubt on the J call. Germline V gene data show CDR1 as SQVTM and CDR2 as ANQGSEA. The CDR3 covers 12 residues. CDR3 sequence (DNA): TGCAGCGTTCAGCTAGCGGGAGGCGAGCAGTACTTC. Its translation: CSVQLAGGEQYF.

This clone was counted between two and nine times. The genes are TRBV14 and TRBJ2-5, with TRBD2 identical over 11 bases. The V gene's germline CDR1 is SGHDN and CDR2 FVKESK. The CDR3 is 16 amino acids. Unmatched junction bases numbered 6, after V lost 4 bases and J lost 2 bases. The CDR3 bases are TGTGCCAGCAGCCGCGGGACTAGCGGATATCAAGAGACCCAGTACTTC. Residues: CASSRGTSGYQETQYF.

V is TRBV27 and J is TRBJ2-3; TRBD1 matches at 9 bases. The CDR3 sequence is 14 residues long. From germline, CDR1 is MNHEY and CDR2 SMNVEV (reference sequence). V shed 7 bases and J 3 bases; nucleotides not matched to a gene: 5. The CDR3 loop reads CASTTGQGTDTQYF. CDR3 bases: TGTGCCAGCACCACGGGACAGGGAACAGATACGCAGTATTTT.

V and J are TRBV6-6 and TRBJ1-3; 7 bases map to TRBD1. Germline V gene lookup returns CDR1 MNHNY and CDR2 SVGAGI (reference sequence). There are 15 residues in the CDR3. Trimming at V came to 0 bases and at J to 5 bases, leaving 4 bases not matched to a gene. The CDR3 protein is CASSYSRDSRNTIYF. CDR3 nucleotides: TGTGCCAGCAGTTACTCCAGGGACAGTAGAAACACCATATATTTT.

This rearrangement joins TRBV5-1 to TRBJ1-3; no firm D call. There are 16 residues in the CDR3. V was cut by 1 base and J by 2 bases, with 13 bases left in between. CDR1 and CDR2 from the germline V gene are SGHRS and YFSETQ. CDR3 residues: CASSLSSSWPGNTIYF. CDR3 DNA: TGCGCCAGCAGCTTGTCCTCGTCGTGGCCTGGAAACACCATATATTTT.

The chain has TRBV7-6 and TRBJ2-3; 8 positions match TRBD2. Per germline, CDR1 SGHVS and CDR2 FNYEAQ. The CDR3 has 18 residues. J was trimmed by 2 bases and V by 1 base; bases with no gene match: 11. CDR3 residues: CASSLGTSRGVVTDTQYF. The CDR3 DNA reads TGTGCCAGCAGCTTAGGGACTAGCCGGGGAGTAGTCACAGATACGCAGTATTTT.

The chain couples TRBV11-2 to TRBJ2-7; TRBD1 agrees at 8 bases. This CDR3 has 15 amino acids. Trimming at V came to 1 base and at J to 4 bases, leaving 6 bases not matched to a gene. Germline-derived CDR1 and CDR2 are SGHAT and FQNNGV. The CDR3 region has the DNA TGTGCCAGCAGCTTAGGTCCAGGGGGCATTTACGAGCAGTACTTC. This sequence encodes CASSLGPGGIYEQYF.

The chain is built from TRBV19 and TRBJ2-1, with TRBD2 identical over 12 bases. J was trimmed by 2 bases and V by 9 bases; bases with no gene match: 14. Germline CDR1 and CDR2: LNHDA and SQIVND (reference sequence). The CDR3 runs to 18 residues. The CDR3: CASTKTSGSLTAYNEQFF. The CDR3 nucleotides read TGTGCCAGCACAAAGACTAGCGGGAGTTTGACCGCCTACAATGAGCAGTTCTTC.

The chain links TRBV19 to TRBJ2-2, with TRBD2 identical over 10 bases. Germline assignment: CDR1 LNHDA and CDR2 SQIVND (reference sequence). The ends lost 6 bases at V and 6 bases at J; junction bases unmatched: 10. The CDR3 spans 16 residues. The CDR3 coding sequence is TGTGCCAGTAGATACCAGCGGGAGGGCCTTTCCGGGGAGCTGTTTTTT. This encodes CASRYQREGLSGELFF.

The J gene is TRBJ1-1, the V gene TRBV11-3; D is undetermined. Trimming cost V 2 bases and J 1 base, with 5 bases left between them. This CDR3 has 13 residues. Germline CDR1 and CDR2: SGHNT and YENEEA. The CDR3 region is CASSLQWNTEAFF. In nucleotides, the CDR3 is TGTGCCAGCAGCTTACAATGGAACACTGAAGCTTTCTTT. Using reference TRBV11-3 and TRBJ1-1 for the parts outside the CDR3, the full variable domain is EAGVVQSPRYKIIEKKQPVAFWCNPISGHNTLYWYLQNLGQGPELLIRYENEEAVDDSQLPKDRFSAERLKGVDSTLKIQPAELGDSAVYLCASSLQWNTEAFFGQGTRLTVV.

This chain links TRBV2 with TRBJ2-1; the match to TRBD2 covers 10 bases. The CDR3 totals 16 residues. V lost 4 bases to trimming and J lost 2 bases; unmatched junction nucleotides: 5. The germline V gene encodes CDR1 SNHLY and CDR2 FYNNEI. For the CDR3, the DNA is TGTGCCAGCAGTGCCTCCGGGACTAGCGCCTACAATGAGCAGTTCTTC. Amino acids: CASSASGTSAYNEQFF. Combining the CDR3 with reference TRBV2 and TRBJ2-1 gives the whole variable domain EPEVTQTPSHQVTQMGQEVILRCVPISNHLYFYWYRQILGQKVEFLVSFYNNEISEKSEIFDDQFSVERPDGSNFTLKIRSTKLEDSAMYFCASSASGTSAYNEQFFGPGTRLTVL.

The chain employs TRBV7-8 and TRBJ1-5; possible D gene TRBD1, 6 bases. The CDR3 runs 13 residues. CDR1 is SGHVS, CDR2 FQNEAQ, per germline. The V end lost 6 bases, the J end lost 5 bases, and 11 bases lay between the germline ends. The CDR3 reads CASSLNRDQPQHF. The CDR3 bases are TGTGCCAGCAGTCTAAACAGGGATCAGCCCCAGCATTTT.

The V call is TRBV7-4, the J call TRBJ2-4, with D maybe TRBD2 (5 bases). V gave up 5 bases and J gave up 0 bases, with 20 bases separating them. Germline V lookup: CDR1 SGHVT, CDR2 SQSDAQ. The CDR3 contains 18 residues. The CDR3 region has the DNA TGTGCCAGCAGCCTCCTACCTCGAGGGAATCTAGCCAAAAACATTCAGTACTTC. This encodes CASSLLPRGNLAKNIQYF.

The V gene is TRBV6-6, the J gene TRBJ2-7, with TRBD2 matching over 7 bases. J was trimmed by 3 bases and V by 5 bases; bases with no gene match: 4. The germline CDR1 and CDR2 sequences are MNHNY and SVGAGI (reference sequence). The CDR3 runs to 13 residues. The CDR3 DNA is TGTGCCAGCAGTCACGGGAGGAACTACGAGCAGTACTTC. Translation gives CASSHGRNYEQYF.

The chain joins TRBV9 to TRBJ1-1, with TRBD1 matching over 8 bases. The V and J ends lost 3 bases and 0 bases, in that order; junction bases with no gene match: 4. The germline V gene encodes CDR1 SGDLS and CDR2 YYNGEE. The CDR3 spans 15 residues. CDR3 protein: CASSATGAMNTEAFF. In nucleotides, the CDR3 is TGTGCCAGCAGCGCGACAGGGGCGATGAACACTGAAGCTTTCTTT.

With regard to this clone: Different DNA sequences within this sample yield the same CDR3. V is TRBV19 and J is TRBJ2-3, with 8 bases aligning to TRBD1. The CDR3 spans 13 residues. Germline-derived CDR1 and CDR2 are LNHDA and SQIVND (reference sequence). With V trimmed by 6 bases and J by 1 base, 0 bases remained unmatched. The CDR3 here is CASRDRGTDTQYF. The CDR3 DNA reads as TGTGCCAGTAGGGACAGGGGCACAGATACGCAGTATTTT.

This clone occurred a few times. The rearrangement uses TRBV5-6 and TRBJ2-7; D remains unclear. CDR1 is SGHDT, CDR2 YYEEEE, per germline. V lost 5 bases and J lost 3, with 6 bases in between. This CDR3 spans 11 amino acids. In DNA, the CDR3 is TGTGCCAGCAGTCAGAACTACGAGCAGTACTTC. The encoded protein is CASSQNYEQYF.

The chain links TRBV30 to TRBJ2-1; TRBD2 matches 10 bases. Germline-derived CDR1 and CDR2 are GTSNPN and SVGIG (reference sequence). V gave up 3 bases and J gave up 8 bases; unmatched junction bases: 4. This CDR3 has 13 residues. CDR3 DNA sequence: TGTGCCTGGAGGAGCGGGGGGGCAGATGAGCAGTTCTTC. It yields the protein CAWRSGGADEQFF.

The V and J genes are TRBV5-1 and TRBJ1-1, with D possibly matching TRBD1 (5 bases). Germline V gene lookup returns CDR1 SGHRS and CDR2 YFSETQ. V lost 3 bases to trimming and J lost 3 bases, with 12 bases between them. CDR3 length equals 14 residues. In DNA form, the CDR3 reads TGCGCCAGCAGCTGGTCAAAGGGGTACACTGAAGCTTTCTTT. It is translated as CASSWSKGYTEAFF. Drawing the rest from reference TRBV5-1 and TRBJ1-1, the complete variable domain is KAGVTQTPRYLIKTRGQQVTLSCSPISGHRSVSWYQQTPGQGLQFLFEYFSETQRNKGNFPGRFSGRQFSNSRSEMNVSTLELGDSALYLCASSWSKGYTEAFFGQGTRLTVV.

V and J are TRBV5-5 and TRBJ2-5, with TRBD2 matching over 8 bases. Germline CDR1 SGHKS, CDR2 YYEKEE (reference sequence). This CDR3 has 16 residues. The V and J ends lost 0 bases and 2 bases, in that order; junction bases with no gene match: 6. The chain's CDR3 is CASSLASGSFQETQYF. The CDR3 nucleotides are TGTGCCAGCAGCTTGGCGAGCGGGAGTTTTCAAGAGACCCAGTACTTC.

In the case of this clone: One junction end disagrees with the germline gene, perhaps due to a read error. The rearrangement uses TRBV7-3 and TRBJ2-7; D gene uncertain. The CDR3 runs 13 residues. CDR1 is SGHTA and CDR2 is FQGTGA in the germline V gene. CDR3: CASSRDIRSVWHF. In nucleotides, the CDR3 is TGTGCCAGCAGCCGCGATATTAGGAGCGTATGGCACTTC.

CDR3 protein: CASSLGGNYGYTF. The CDR3 DNA is TGTGCCAGCAGTTTGGGGGGAAACTATGGCTACACCTTC. The rearrangement joins TRBV27 to TRBJ1-2, with D possibly TRBD1 on 5 matching bases. V was pared by 3 bases and J by 2 bases, with 7 bases between. Germline-derived CDR1 and CDR2 are MNHEY and SMNVEV (reference sequence). The CDR3 spans 13 residues.

CDR3 protein: CASSAPTGSDYGYTF. The CDR3 nucleotides are TGTGCCAGCAGTGCACCGACAGGGTCGGACTATGGCTACACCTTC. The chain recombines TRBV28 with TRBJ1-2; TRBD1 agrees at 7 bases. V shed 5 bases, J shed 3 bases, and the junction held 9 bases outside the gene matches. The CDR3 has 15 residues. Germline V CDR1 and CDR2: MDHEN, SYDVKM.